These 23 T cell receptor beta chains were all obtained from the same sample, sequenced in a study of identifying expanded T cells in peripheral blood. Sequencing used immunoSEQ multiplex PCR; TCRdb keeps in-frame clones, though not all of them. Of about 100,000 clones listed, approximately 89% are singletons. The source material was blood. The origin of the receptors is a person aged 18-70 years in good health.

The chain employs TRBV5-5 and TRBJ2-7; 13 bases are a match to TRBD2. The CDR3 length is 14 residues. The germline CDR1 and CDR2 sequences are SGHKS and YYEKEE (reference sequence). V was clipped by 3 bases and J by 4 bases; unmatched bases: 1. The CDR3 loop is CASSSGLAGYEQYF. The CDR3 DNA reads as TGTGCCAGCAGCTCGGGACTAGCGGGATACGAGCAGTACTTC.

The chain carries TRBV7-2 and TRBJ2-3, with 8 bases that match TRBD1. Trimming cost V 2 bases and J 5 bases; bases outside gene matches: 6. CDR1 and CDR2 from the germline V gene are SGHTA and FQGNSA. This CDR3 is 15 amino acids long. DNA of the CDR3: TGTGCCAGCAGCTTAACCGGACAGGGCCGAGATACGCAGTATTTT. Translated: CASSLTGQGRDTQYF. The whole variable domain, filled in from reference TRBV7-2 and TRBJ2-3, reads GAGVSQSPSNKVTEKGKDVELRCDPISGHTALYWYRQSLGQGLEFLIYFQGNSAPDKSGLPSDRFSAERTGGSVSTLTIQRTQQEDSAVYLCASSLTGQGRDTQYFGPGTRLTVL.

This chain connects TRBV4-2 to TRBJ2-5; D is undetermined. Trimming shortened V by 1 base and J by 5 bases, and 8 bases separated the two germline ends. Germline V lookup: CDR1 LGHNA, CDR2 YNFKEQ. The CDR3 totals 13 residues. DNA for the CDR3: TGTGCCAGCAGCCAAGGTGACCGGGAGACCCAGTACTTC. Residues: CASSQGDRETQYF.

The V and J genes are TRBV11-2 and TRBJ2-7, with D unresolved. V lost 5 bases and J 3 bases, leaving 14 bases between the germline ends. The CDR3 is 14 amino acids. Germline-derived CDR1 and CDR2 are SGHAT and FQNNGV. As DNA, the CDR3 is TGTGCCAGCAGCGAGGACGCATACTTCTACGAGCAGTACTTC. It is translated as CASSEDAYFYEQYF.

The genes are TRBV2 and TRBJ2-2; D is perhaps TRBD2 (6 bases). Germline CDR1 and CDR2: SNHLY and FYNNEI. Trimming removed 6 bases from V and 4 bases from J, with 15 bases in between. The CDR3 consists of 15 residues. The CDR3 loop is CASRPLWGGTGELFF. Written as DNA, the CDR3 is TGTGCCAGCAGACCTCTATGGGGAGGCACCGGGGAGCTGTTTTTT.

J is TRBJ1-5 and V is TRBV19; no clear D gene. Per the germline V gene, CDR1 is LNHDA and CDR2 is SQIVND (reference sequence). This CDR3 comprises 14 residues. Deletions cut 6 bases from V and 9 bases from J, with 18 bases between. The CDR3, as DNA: TGTGCCAGTAGGGCGTCGGCAGGTTCCGGGCCCCAGCATTTT. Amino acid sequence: CASRASAGSGPQHF.

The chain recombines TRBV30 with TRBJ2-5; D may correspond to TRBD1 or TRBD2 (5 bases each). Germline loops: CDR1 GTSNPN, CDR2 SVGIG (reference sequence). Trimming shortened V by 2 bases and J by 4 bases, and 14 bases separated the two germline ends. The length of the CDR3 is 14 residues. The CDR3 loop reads CAWSLDSEGETQYF. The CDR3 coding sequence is TGTGCCTGGAGTTTAGACAGCGAGGGAGAGACCCAGTACTTC.

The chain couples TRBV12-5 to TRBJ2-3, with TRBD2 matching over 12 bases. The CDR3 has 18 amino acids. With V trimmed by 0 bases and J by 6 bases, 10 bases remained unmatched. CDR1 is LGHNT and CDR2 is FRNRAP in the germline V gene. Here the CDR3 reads CASGLVVLLAGGTDTQYF. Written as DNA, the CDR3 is TGTGCTAGTGGTTTGGTAGTACTACTAGCGGGAGGTACGGATACGCAGTATTTT.

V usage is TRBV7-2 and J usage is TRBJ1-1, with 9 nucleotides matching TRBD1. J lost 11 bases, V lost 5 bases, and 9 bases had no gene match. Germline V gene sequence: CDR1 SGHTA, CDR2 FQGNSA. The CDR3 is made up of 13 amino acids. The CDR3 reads CASSPGEGQGAFF. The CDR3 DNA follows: TGTGCCAGCAGCCCCGGGGAGGGACAGGGCGCTTTCTTT.

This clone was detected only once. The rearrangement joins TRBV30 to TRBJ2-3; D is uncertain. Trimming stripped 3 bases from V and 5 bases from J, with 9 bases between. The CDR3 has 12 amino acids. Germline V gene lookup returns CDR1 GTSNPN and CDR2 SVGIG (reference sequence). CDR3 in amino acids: CAWSGQGDTQYF. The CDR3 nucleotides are TGTGCCTGGAGCGGTCAAGGAGATACGCAGTATTTT.

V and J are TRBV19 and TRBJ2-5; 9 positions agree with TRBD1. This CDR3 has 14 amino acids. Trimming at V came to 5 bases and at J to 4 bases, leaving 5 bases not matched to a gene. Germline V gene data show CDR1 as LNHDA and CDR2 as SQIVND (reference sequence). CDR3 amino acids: CASSRTGGGETQYF. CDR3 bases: TGTGCCAGTAGTCGAACAGGGGGCGGAGAGACCCAGTACTTC.

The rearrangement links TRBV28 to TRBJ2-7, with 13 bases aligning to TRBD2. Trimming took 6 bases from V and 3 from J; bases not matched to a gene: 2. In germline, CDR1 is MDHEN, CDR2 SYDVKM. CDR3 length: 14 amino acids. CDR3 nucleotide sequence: TGTGCCAGCAGAAGACTAGCGGGGGGCTACGAGCAGTACTTC. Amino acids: CASRRLAGGYEQYF.

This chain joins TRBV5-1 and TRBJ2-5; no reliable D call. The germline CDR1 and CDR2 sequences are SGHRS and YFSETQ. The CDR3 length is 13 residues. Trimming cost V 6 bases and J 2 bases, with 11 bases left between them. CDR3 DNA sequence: TGCGCCAGCAACCCTGACGTTCAAGAGACCCAGTACTTC. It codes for CASNPDVQETQYF.

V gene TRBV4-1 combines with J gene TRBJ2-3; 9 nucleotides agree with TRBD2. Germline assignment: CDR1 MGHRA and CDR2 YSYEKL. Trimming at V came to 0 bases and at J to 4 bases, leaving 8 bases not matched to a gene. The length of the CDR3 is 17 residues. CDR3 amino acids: CASSQDVGGGAADTQYF. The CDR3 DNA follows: TGCGCCAGCAGCCAAGACGTTGGCGGGGGGGCGGCAGATACGCAGTATTTT.

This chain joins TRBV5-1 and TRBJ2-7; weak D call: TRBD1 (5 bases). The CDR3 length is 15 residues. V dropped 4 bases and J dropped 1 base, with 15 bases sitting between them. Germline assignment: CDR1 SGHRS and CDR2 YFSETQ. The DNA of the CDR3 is TGCGCCAGCAGCCCACGTGGGGCCCTTTCCTACGAGCAGTACTTC. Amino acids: CASSPRGALSYEQYF.

The CDR3 loop is CASSRDISYEQYF. DNA of the CDR3: TGTGCCAGCAGCCGGGACATCTCCTACGAGCAGTACTTC. The rearrangement joins TRBV14 to TRBJ2-7, with D possibly matching TRBD1 (6 bases). The CDR3 covers 13 residues. Trimming shortened V by 4 bases and J by 0 bases, and 7 bases separated the two germline ends. Germline loops: CDR1 SGHDN, CDR2 FVKESK.

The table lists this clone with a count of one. The CDR3 region is CSVEGFGGRAHSPLHF. CDR3 nucleotides: TGCAGCGTTGAAGGGTTCGGAGGCAGGGCGCATTCACCCCTCCACTTT. The chain links TRBV29-1 to TRBJ1-6; D perhaps matches TRBD1 (5 bases). This CDR3 is built from 16 residues. The ends were cut back, 1 base at V and 8 bases at J, with 18 bases in the middle. The germline CDR1 and CDR2 sequences are SQVTM and ANQGSEA.

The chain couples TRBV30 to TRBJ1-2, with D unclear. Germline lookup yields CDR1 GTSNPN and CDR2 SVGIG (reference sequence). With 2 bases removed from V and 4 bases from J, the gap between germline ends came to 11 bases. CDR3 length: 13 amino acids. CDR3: CAWSRPDIYGYTF. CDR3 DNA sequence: TGTGCCTGGAGTAGACCCGATATCTATGGCTACACCTTC.

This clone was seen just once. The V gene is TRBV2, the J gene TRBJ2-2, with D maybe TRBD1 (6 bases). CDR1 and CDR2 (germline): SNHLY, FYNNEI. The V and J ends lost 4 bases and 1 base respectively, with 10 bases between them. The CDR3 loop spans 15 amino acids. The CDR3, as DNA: TGTGCCAGCAGTGCAGACAGGAGGAACACCGGGGAGCTGTTTTTT. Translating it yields CASSADRRNTGELFF.

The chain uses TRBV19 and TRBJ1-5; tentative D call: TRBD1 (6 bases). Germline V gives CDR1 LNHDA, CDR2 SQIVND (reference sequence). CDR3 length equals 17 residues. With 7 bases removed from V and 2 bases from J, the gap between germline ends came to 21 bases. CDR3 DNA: TGTGCCAGTACATCAGGACAGCTAACCGCGGGCAATCAGCCCCAGCATTTT. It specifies CASTSGQLTAGNQPQHF.

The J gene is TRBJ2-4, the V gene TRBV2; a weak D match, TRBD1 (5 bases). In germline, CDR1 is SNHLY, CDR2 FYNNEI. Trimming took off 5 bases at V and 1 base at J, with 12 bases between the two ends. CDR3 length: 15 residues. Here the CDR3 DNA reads TGTGCCAGCAGTCCCCGACAGCGTGCCAAAAACATTCAGTACTTC. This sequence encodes CASSPRQRAKNIQYF.

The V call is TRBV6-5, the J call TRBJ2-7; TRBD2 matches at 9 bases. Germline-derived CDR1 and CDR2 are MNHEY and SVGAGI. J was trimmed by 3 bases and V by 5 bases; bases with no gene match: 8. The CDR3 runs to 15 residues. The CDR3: CASSTGLAGIYEQYF. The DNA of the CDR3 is TGTGCCAGCAGTACCGGGCTAGCGGGGATCTACGAGCAGTACTTC.

The CDR3, as DNA: TGTGCCAGCAGATGGGGCAGCACCTACGAGCAGTACTTC. Amino acid sequence: CASRWGSTYEQYF. The V gene is TRBV6-5, the J gene TRBJ2-7, with a tentative D call TRBD1 (5 bases). Germline V lookup: CDR1 MNHEY, CDR2 SVGAGI. Between the trimmed V and J ends, which lost 6 bases and 2 bases, there was a span of 11 bases. This CDR3 spans 13 amino acids.